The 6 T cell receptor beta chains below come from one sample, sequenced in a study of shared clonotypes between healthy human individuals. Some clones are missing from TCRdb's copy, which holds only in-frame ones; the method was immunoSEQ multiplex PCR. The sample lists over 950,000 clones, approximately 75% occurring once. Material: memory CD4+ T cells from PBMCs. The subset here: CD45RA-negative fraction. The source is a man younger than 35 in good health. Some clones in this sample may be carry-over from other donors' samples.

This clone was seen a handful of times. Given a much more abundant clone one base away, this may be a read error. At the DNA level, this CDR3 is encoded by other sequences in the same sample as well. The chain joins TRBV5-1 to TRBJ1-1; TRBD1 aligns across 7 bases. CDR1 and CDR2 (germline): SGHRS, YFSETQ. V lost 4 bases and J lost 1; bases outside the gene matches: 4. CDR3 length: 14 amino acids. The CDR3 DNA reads TGCGCCAGCAGCCCGGGACAGCCGAACACTGAAGCTTTCTTT. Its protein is CASSPGQPNTEAFF. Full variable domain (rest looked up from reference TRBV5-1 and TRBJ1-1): KAGVTQTPRYLIKTRGQQVTLSCSPISGHRSVSWYQQTPGQGLQFLFEYFSETQRNKGNFPGRFSGRQFSNSRSEMNVSTLELGDSALYLCASSPGQPNTEAFFGQGTRLTVV.

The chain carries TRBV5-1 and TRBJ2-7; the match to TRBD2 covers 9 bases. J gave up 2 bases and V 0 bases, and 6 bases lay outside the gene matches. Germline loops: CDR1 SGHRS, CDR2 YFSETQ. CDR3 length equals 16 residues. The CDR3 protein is CASSLGASGNPYEQYF. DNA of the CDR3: TGCGCCAGCAGCTTGGGGGCTAGCGGGAACCCCTACGAGCAGTACTTC.

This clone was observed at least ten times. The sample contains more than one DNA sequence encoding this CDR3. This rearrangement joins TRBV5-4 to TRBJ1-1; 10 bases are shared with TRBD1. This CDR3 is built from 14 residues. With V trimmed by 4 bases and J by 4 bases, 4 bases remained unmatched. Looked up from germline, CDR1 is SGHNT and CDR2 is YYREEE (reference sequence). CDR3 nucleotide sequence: TGTGCCAGCAGCCGGAGGGACAGGGGCACTGAAGCTTTCTTT. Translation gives CASSRRDRGTEAFF. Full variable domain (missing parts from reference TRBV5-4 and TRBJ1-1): ETGVTQSPTHLIKTRGQQVTLRCSSQSGHNTVSWYQQALGQGPQFIFQYYREEENGRGNFPPRFSGLQFPNYSSELNVNALELDDSALYLCASSRRDRGTEAFFGQGTRLTVV.

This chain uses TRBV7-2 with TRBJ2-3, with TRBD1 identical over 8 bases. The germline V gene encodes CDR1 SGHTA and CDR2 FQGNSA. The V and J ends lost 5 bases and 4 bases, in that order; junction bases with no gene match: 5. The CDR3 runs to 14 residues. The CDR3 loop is CASSTRTGSDTQYF. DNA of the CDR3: TGTGCCAGCAGCACCAGGACAGGGTCAGATACGCAGTATTTT.

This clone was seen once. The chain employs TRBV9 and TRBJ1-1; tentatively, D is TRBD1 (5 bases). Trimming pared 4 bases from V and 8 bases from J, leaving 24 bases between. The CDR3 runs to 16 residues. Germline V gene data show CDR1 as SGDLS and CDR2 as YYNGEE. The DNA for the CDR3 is TGTGCCAGCAGCCGAAGCGCAGGGCTGTTAACTAGGGAAGCTTTCTTT. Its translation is CASSRSAGLLTREAFF.

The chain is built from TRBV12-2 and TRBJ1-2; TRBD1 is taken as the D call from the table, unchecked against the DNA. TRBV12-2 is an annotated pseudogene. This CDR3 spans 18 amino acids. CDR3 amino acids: CASRSALDRYLTNYGYTF. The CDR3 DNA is TGTGCAAGTCGTTCCGCCCTAGACAGGTACCTCACTAACTATGGCTACACCTTC.